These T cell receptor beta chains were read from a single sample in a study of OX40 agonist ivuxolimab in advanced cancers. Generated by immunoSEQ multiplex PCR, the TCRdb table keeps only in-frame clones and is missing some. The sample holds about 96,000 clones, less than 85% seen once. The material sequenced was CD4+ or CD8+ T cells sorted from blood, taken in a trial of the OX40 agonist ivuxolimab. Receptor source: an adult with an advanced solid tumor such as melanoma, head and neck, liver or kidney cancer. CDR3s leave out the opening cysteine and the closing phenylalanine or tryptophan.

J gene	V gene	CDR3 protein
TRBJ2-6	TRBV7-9	ASSFGRQISGANVLT
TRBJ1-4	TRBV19	ASSINGAAKLF
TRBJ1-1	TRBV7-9	ASSIQVNTEAF
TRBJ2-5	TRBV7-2	ASSLTRDRQETQY
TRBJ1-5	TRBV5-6	ASSLLGQASNQPQH
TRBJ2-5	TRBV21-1	ASSSPVRRETQY
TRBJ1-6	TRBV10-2	ASTFGGNSPLH
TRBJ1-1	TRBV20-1	SARLVTEAF
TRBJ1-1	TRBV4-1	ASSTGQGLTEAF
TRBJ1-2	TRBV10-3	AISVQVGGVDGYT
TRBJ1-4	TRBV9	ASSATQGTTNEKLF
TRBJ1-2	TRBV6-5	ASSYSRQGFYGYT
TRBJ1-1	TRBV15	ATSSTRQGSTEAF
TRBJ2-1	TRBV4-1	ASSQERTGGYNEQF
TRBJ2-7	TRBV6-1	ASSAPRGQSYEQY
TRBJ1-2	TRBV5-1	ASSSPRTGVGANYGYT
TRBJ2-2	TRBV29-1	SVVRGPGELF
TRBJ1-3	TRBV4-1	ASSQVGQGAAGNTIY
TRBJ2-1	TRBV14	ASSSQQVYNEQF
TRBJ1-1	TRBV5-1	ASSLGTDPKGTEAF
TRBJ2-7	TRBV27	ASSLSASYEQY
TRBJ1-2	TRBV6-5	ASSYETGALYGYT
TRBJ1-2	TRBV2	ASKGAILSGYT
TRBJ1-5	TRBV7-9	ASSLLDQPQH
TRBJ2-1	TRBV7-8	ASSLGLNSYNEQF
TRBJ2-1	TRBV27	ASSLASSYNEQF
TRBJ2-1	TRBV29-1	SVGFGAGYSNEQF
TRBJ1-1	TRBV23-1	ASSQSGRTKNTEAF
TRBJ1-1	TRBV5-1	ASFPTGGSTEAF
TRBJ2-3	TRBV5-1	ASSRRQGGTDTQY
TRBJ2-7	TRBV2	ASTLRGLATYEQY
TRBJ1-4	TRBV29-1	SAHDEKLF
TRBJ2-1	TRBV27	ATSGLAGVYEQF
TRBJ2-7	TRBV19	ASSTLIRAGEQY
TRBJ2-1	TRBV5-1	ASSLDLSGEEQF
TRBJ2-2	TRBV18	ASSIQGTAGELF
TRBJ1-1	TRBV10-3	AISDEGTNTEAF
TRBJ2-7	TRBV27	ASSRDFTYEQY
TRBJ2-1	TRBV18	ASSPLATTHSNFGEQF
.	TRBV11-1	ASSFSYEQY